The T cell receptor beta chain described here comes from a study of T cell repertoires in cytomegalovirus infection. Overall study context: It can be stated that public TCR beta signatures indicated CMV infection as well as a matching HLA type. Study observations and caveats: Clonotype analysis showed dominance of the ex vivo response by HLA-C-restricted CMV-specific TCR beta clonotypes.

The germline V gene encodes CDR1 LGHNT and CDR2 FRNRAP. The CDR3 covers 18 residues. The V and J ends lost 0 bases and 1 base respectively, with 15 bases between them. For this clonotype: The antigen remains undetermined.

TCRdb re-called the reads through MiXCR, storing one row per CDR3 protein. Among nearly 450,000 distinct CDR3 sequences listed, approximately 33% were seen once. The source material was PBMCs. This chain connects TRBV12-5 to TRBJ2-2, with D perhaps matching TRBD1 (6 bases). The receptor comes from a human donor in good health (CMV status not recorded). Some clones in this sample may be carry-over from other donors' samples. The DNA of the CDR3 is TGTGCTAGTGGTTTGGTACAAAAAGGGACACTGAACACCGGGGAGCTGTTTTTT. As protein: CASGLVQKGTLNTGELFF.